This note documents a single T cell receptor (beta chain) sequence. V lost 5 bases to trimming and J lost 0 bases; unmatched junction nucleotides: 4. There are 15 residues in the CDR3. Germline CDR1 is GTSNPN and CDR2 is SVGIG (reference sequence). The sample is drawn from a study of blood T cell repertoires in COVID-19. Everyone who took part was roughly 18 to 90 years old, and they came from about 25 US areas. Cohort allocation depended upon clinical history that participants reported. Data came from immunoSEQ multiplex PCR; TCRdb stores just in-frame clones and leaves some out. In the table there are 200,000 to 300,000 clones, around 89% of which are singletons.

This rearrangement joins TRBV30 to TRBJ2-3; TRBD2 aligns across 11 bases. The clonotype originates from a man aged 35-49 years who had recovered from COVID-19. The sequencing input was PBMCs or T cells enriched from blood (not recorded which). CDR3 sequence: CAWVGTSGSTDTQYF. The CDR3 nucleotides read TGTGCCTGGGTGGGGACTAGCGGTAGCACAGATACGCAGTATTTT.